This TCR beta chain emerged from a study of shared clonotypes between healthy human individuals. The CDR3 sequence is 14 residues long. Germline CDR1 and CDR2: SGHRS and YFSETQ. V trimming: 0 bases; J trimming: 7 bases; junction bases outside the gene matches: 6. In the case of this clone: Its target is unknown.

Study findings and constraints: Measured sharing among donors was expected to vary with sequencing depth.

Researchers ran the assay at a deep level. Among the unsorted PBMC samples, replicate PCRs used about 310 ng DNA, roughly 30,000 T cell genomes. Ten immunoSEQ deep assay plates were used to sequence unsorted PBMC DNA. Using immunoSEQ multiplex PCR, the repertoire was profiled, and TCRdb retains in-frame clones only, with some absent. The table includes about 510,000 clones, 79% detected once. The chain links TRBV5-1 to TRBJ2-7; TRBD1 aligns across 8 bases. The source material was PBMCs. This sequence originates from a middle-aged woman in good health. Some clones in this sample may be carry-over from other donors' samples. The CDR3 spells CASSLGQGFGEQYF. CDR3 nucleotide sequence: TGCGCCAGCAGCTTGGGACAGGGGTTCGGGGAGCAGTACTTC.